Presented here are 10 T cell receptor beta chains from one specimen sequenced in a study of T cell changes during pregnancy in multiple sclerosis. The data were produced by immunoSEQ multiplex PCR, yet TCRdb's version contains in-frame clones alone and is incomplete. The sample includes over 100,000 clones, around 90% seen only once; the top ten take less than 2%. The sequencing here drew on peripheral blood, taken in the third trimester of pregnancy. The receptors shown here come from a female donor with multiple sclerosis, enrolled in a pregnancy study.

The rearrangement uses TRBV7-3 and TRBJ2-3, with D possibly being TRBD1 (5 bases). In germline, CDR1 is SGHTA, CDR2 FQGTGA. The CDR3 spans 16 residues. Trimming left V 2 bases short and J 0 bases short, with 12 bases between. The CDR3 reads CASSLGVGRSTDTQYF. DNA for the CDR3: TGTGCCAGCAGCTTAGGGGTGGGGCGCAGCACAGATACGCAGTATTTT.

This chain uses TRBV4-1 with TRBJ1-2; the match to TRBD1 covers 7 bases. With V trimmed by 4 bases and J by 4 bases, 9 bases remained unmatched. The CDR3 covers 15 residues. CDR1 is MGHRA and CDR2 is YSYEKL in the germline V gene. CDR3 in amino acids: CASSPATGIGYGYTF. The DNA of the CDR3 is TGCGCCAGCAGCCCAGCGACAGGGATTGGCTATGGCTACACCTTC.

The chain links TRBV23-1 to TRBJ2-2, with D perhaps matching TRBD2 (6 bases). TRBV23-1 is placed among ORFs of uncertain function. The germline V and J ends were trimmed by 1 base and 3 bases, with 12 bases remaining between them. The CDR3 has 16 residues. CDR3 coding DNA: TGCGCCAGCAGTCAATGTCGGGGGACCTACACCGGGGAGCTGTTTTTT. Translated: CASSQCRGTYTGELFF.

The V gene is TRBV7-3, the J gene TRBJ2-2, with D tentatively TRBD2 (7 bases). Trimming removed 4 bases from V and 4 bases from J, with 16 bases in between. CDR1 SGHTA and CDR2 FQGTGA come from the germline V gene. This CDR3 region has 16 residues. The DNA of the CDR3 is TGTGCCAGCAGCTCACACGCCGGGGGGCGCACCGGGGAGCTGTTTTTT. Its protein is CASSSHAGGRTGELFF.

The chain joins TRBV10-3 to TRBJ2-1; D is uncertain. Germline CDR1 and CDR2: ENHRY and SYGVKD. The CDR3 covers 13 residues. The V and J ends lost 1 base and 5 bases respectively, with 6 bases between them. The CDR3 protein is CAISEFADNEQFF. The CDR3 region has the DNA TGTGCCATCAGTGAGTTTGCAGACAATGAGCAGTTCTTC.

J is TRBJ2-5 and V is TRBV7-6, with a weak D call TRBD2 (7 bases). V lost 5 bases, J lost 5 bases, and 15 bases lay in between. Looked up from germline, CDR1 is SGHVS and CDR2 is FNYEAQ. The CDR3 has 14 residues. The CDR3 sequence: CASSTRGGRETQYF. CDR3 bases: TGTGCCAGCAGCACAAGGGGGGGCCGGGAGACCCAGTACTTC.

The chain uses TRBV6-5 and TRBJ1-1; 10 nucleotides agree with TRBD1. Losses at the gene ends were 2 bases for V and 7 bases for J; bases not matched to a gene: 7. CDR3 length: 15 amino acids. Germline CDR1 and CDR2: MNHEY and SVGAGI. For the CDR3, the DNA is TGTGCCAGCAGTTACCCGGGACAGGGGATGGGTGAAGCTTTCTTT. This gives the protein CASSYPGQGMGEAFF.

J is TRBJ2-1 and V is TRBV9; 8 positions match TRBD2. CDR1 is SGDLS and CDR2 is YYNGEE in the germline V gene. V shed 0 bases and J 4 bases; nucleotides not matched to a gene: 6. The CDR3 runs to 16 residues. CDR3 in amino acids: CASSVDSGGMYNEQFF. DNA of the CDR3: TGTGCCAGCAGCGTAGACAGCGGGGGCATGTACAATGAGCAGTTCTTC.

The sample holds a few counts of this clone. The chain combines TRBV5-5 with TRBJ1-1; D is possibly TRBD1 (5 bases). Germline assignment: CDR1 SGHKS and CDR2 YYEKEE (reference sequence). V was cut by 2 bases and J by 5 bases, with 13 bases left in between. The CDR3 consists of 14 residues. The CDR3 is CASSFGTTRTEAFF. The DNA of the CDR3 is TGTGCCAGCAGCTTTGGGACTACGAGGACTGAAGCTTTCTTT. The full variable domain, with the rest looked up from reference TRBV5-5 and TRBJ1-1, is DAGVTQSPTHLIKTRGQQVTLRCSPISGHKSVSWYQQVLGQGPQFIFQYYEKEERGRGNFPDRFSARQFPNYSSELNVNALLLGDSALYLCASSFGTTRTEAFFGQGTRLTVV.

This rearrangement joins TRBV25-1 to TRBJ1-1; D gene uncertain. From germline, CDR1 is MGHDK and CDR2 SYGVNS. CDR3 size: 15 residues. The ends were cut back, 7 bases at V and 3 bases at J, with 18 bases in the middle. Written as DNA, the CDR3 is TGTGCCAGCAACCGTAAGAGAGGGAGGGACACTGAAGCTTTCTTT. It yields the protein CASNRKRGRDTEAFF.